This T cell receptor (beta chain) stems from a study of radiotherapy plus CTLA-4 blockade in lung cancer. General study results and limits: In blood, TCR clones derived from the tumor expanded after radiotherapy plus ipilimumab.

As concerns this clone: Its matching antigen is unknown.

Looked up from germline, CDR1 is MNHNY and CDR2 is SVGAGI (reference sequence). This CDR3 is 15 amino acids long. Between the trimmed V and J ends, which lost 2 bases and 1 base, there was a span of 12 bases. Using immunoSEQ multiplex PCR, the repertoire was profiled, and TCRdb retains in-frame clones only, with some absent. The repertoire holds roughly 100,000 clones, approximately 80% seen once, with over 20% in the top ten. This chain uses TRBV6-6 with TRBJ2-7, with D perhaps matching TRBD1 (6 bases). The TCR sequence derives from a human donor with non-small cell lung cancer that progressed on radiotherapy plus ipilimumab. Sequenced here: peripheral blood, sampled from a patient treated with radiotherapy plus ipilimumab. The CDR3 DNA sequence: TGTGCCAGCAGTTACCCACAGGGCGGTTCCTACGAGCAGTACTTC. As protein: CASSYPQGGSYEQYF.